The sequence of this T cell receptor (beta chain) was determined in a study of shared clonotypes between healthy human individuals. Study at large: The plates for each donor numbered three CD4 naive, three CD4 memory, two CD8 naive and one CD8 memory.

Trimming cost V 6 bases and J 4 bases; bases outside gene matches: 7. This CDR3 region has 15 residues. Germline lookup yields CDR1 SGHAT and CDR2 FQNNGV. Assay used: immunoSEQ multiplex PCR; TCRdb lists only in-frame clones, some missing. This sample has 1,100,000 or so clones, with about 80% found just once. The sequencing sample was made of memory CD4+ T cells from PBMCs. Specified subset: CD45RA-negative fraction. The clonotype originates from a man aged 18 to 30 in good health. Some clones in this sample may be carry-over from other donors' samples. The chain carries TRBV11-2 and TRBJ2-7; 12 positions match TRBD1. CDR3 nucleotides: TGTGCCAGCAGGTCCGGGACAGGGGGCTCTTACGAGCAGTACTTC. This translates into CASRSGTGGSYEQYF.